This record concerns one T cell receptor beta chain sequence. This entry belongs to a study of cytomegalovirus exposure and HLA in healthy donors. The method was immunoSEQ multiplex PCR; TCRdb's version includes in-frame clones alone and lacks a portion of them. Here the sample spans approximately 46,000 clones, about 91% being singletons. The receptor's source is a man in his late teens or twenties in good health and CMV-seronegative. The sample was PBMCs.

In nucleotides, the CDR3 is TGTGCCAGCAGCTTAGGCCCCAACAGAGTATACGAGCAGTACTTC. Residues: CASSLGPNRVYEQYF. This sequence joins TRBV13 and TRBJ2-5, with D uncertain. The assigned J gene may be wrong: the sequence end matches TRBJ2-7 better. The germline V gene has CDR1 PRHDT and CDR2 FYEKMQ (reference sequence). This CDR3 spans 15 amino acids.